The clone carrying this T cell receptor (beta chain) was counted between two and nine times. Its target is unknown. Investigators reverse transcribed all isolated RNA, so they sequenced expressed TCRB transcripts. Here immunoSEQ multiplex PCR was the method, and the copy in TCRdb shows in-frame clones only, minus some. The sample contains just over 450,000 clones, 25% to 35% of which appear only once. The sample comes from a study of beta chain features in type 1 diabetes. Study in general: Similarity in age, gender and cell yields was seen between patients and healthy donors. Sorted cell examination encompassed approximately 98,000,000 cells across all samples.

CD4+ cells of the naive, central memory, regulatory and stem cell-like memory types were sorted via CD45RO/CCR7/CD25/CD127/CD95/CD27. Study-level findings and limits: Compared to healthy donors, patients appeared to have naive, central memory and Treg TCRB repertoires that were more alike.

Sequences were obtained from naive CD4+ T cells from blood. The TCR comes from a man younger than 35 in good health.

CDR3 loop: CAWTKQANTEAFF. The DNA for the CDR3 is TGTGCCTGGACGAAACAGGCGAACACTGAAGCTTTCTTT. The V gene is TRBV30, the J gene TRBJ1-1; maybe TRBD1 (5 bases). Germline CDR1 and CDR2: GTSNPN and SVGIG (reference sequence). The ends were cut back, 4 bases at V and 1 base at J, with 10 bases in the middle. There are 13 residues in the CDR3.